These 20 T cell receptor beta chains came from one sample sequenced in a study of control samples from healthy donors and cancer patients. The table came from immunoSEQ multiplex PCR; TCRdb's copy has only in-frame clones and leaves some out. This sample has 90,000 to 150,000 clones, with about 87% found just once. The specimen sequenced was blood. The receptors shown here come from a man aged 25 to 45 in good health.

The genes are TRBV30 and TRBJ2-7; tentative D call: TRBD2 (6 bases). The CDR3 length is 13 residues. Trimming removed 2 bases from V and 3 bases from J, with 11 bases in between. Looked up from germline, CDR1 is GTSNPN and CDR2 is SVGIG (reference sequence). CDR3 protein: CAWSSGVSYEQYV. In nucleotides, the CDR3 is TGTGCCTGGAGTTCGGGGGTGAGCTACGAGCAGTACGTC.

This clone was seen only once. The chain uses TRBV13 and TRBJ1-2, with D hard to call. Germline CDR1 is PRHDT and CDR2 is FYEKMQ (reference sequence). Trimming took 2 bases from V and 4 from J, leaving 5 bases between them. The CDR3 extends over 12 amino acids. CDR3 DNA sequence: TGTGCCAGCAGCTTAAGCAGCTATGGCTACACCTTC. It yields the protein CASSLSSYGYTF.

This chain joins TRBV4-1 and TRBJ1-6, with D tentatively TRBD1 (5 bases). V gave up 3 bases and J gave up 6 bases, with 15 bases separating them. This CDR3 contains 16 residues. The germline V gene encodes CDR1 MGHRA and CDR2 YSYEKL. In DNA, the CDR3 is TGCGCCAGCAGCCACGCCCAGGGTGCGGGTAATTCACCCCTCCACTTT. Its protein product is CASSHAQGAGNSPLHF.

The chain uses TRBV7-9 and TRBJ1-5, with 9 bases aligning to TRBD1. The germline CDR1 and CDR2 sequences are SEHNR and FQNEAQ (reference sequence). The CDR3 is 14 amino acids. V was clipped by 4 bases and J by 4 bases; unmatched bases: 2. The CDR3 region is CASSSGTGNQPQHF. The CDR3 DNA reads TGTGCCAGCAGCTCCGGGACAGGGAATCAGCCCCAGCATTTT.

This chain connects TRBV27 to TRBJ1-1; D is ambiguous. The CDR3 extends over 15 amino acids. The V gene lost 5 bases and the J gene lost 4 bases, with 17 bases spanning the gap. Germline assignment: CDR1 MNHEY and CDR2 SMNVEV (reference sequence). In DNA, the CDR3 is TGTGCCAGCAGTCCGCGGCCAGTTCAAGGCACTGAAGCTTTCTTT. Translating gives CASSPRPVQGTEAFF.

V is TRBV29-1 and J is TRBJ1-1, with D tentatively TRBD1 (5 bases). Germline CDR1 and CDR2: SQVTM and ANQGSEA. Trimming took 8 bases from V and 0 from J, leaving 13 bases between them. CDR3 length: 13 amino acids. CDR3 sequence reads: CSTRTLLNTEAFF. DNA for the CDR3: TGCAGCACCCGGACACTATTGAACACTGAAGCTTTCTTT.

This chain links TRBV4-1 with TRBJ2-6; a weak D match, TRBD2 (6 bases). V was pared by 1 base and J by 2 bases, with 9 bases between. This CDR3 spans 16 amino acids. The germline V gene has CDR1 MGHRA and CDR2 YSYEKL. CDR3 nucleotide sequence: TGCGCCAGCAGCCAAGTCGGCGGGGCTGGGGCCAACGTCCTGACTTTC. Its protein product is CASSQVGGAGANVLTF.

The chain links TRBV5-1 to TRBJ2-2; D remains ambiguous. V was pared by 0 bases and J by 6 bases, with 9 bases between. The CDR3 extends over 14 amino acids. From germline, CDR1 is SGHRS and CDR2 YFSETQ. The CDR3 sequence is CASSLAVQPGELFF. CDR3 DNA: TGCGCCAGCAGCTTGGCGGTCCAGCCCGGGGAGCTGTTTTTT. The entire variable domain, with the rest obtained from reference TRBV5-1 and TRBJ2-2, is as follows: KAGVTQTPRYLIKTRGQQVTLSCSPISGHRSVSWYQQTPGQGLQFLFEYFSETQRNKGNFPGRFSGRQFSNSRSEMNVSTLELGDSALYLCASSLAVQPGELFFGEGSRLTVL.

About this clone: This same CDR3 is encoded by further DNA sequences in the sample. The genes are TRBV19 and TRBJ1-5; D remains unclear. Trimming removed 3 bases at V and 7 bases at J, with 7 bases between. The CDR3 runs to 12 residues. Germline V gene data show CDR1 as LNHDA and CDR2 as SQIVND (reference sequence). This CDR3 is CASSIVGQPQHF. As DNA, the CDR3 is TGTGCCAGTAGTATTGTAGGGCAGCCCCAGCATTTT. The full variable domain, in which reference TRBV19 and TRBJ1-5 provide the parts outside the CDR3, is DGGITQSPKYLFRKEGQNVTLSCEQNLNHDAMYWYRQDPGQGLRLIYYSQIVNDFQKGDIAEGYSVSREKKESFPLTVTSAQKNPTAFYLCASSIVGQPQHFGDGTRLSIL.

The V and J genes are TRBV3-1 (or the pseudogene TRBV3-2) and TRBJ1-4; perhaps TRBD1 as D (6 bases). Trimming stripped 5 bases from V and 8 bases from J, with 18 bases between. The CDR3 loop spans 15 amino acids. Germline V gene lookup returns CDR1 LGHDT and CDR2 YNNKEL (reference sequence). CDR3 in amino acids: CASSRGNGGVEKLFF. The CDR3 region has the DNA TGTGCCAGCAGCAGGGGGAACGGAGGCGTAGAAAAACTGTTTTTT.

V gene TRBV24-1 combines with J gene TRBJ2-2; 7 positions agree with TRBD1. The germline CDR1 and CDR2 sequences are KGHDR and SFDVKD. The length of the CDR3 is 15 residues. The ends lost 5 bases at V and 6 bases at J; junction bases unmatched: 8. The CDR3: CATSVLGGPAGELFF. The CDR3 region has the DNA TGTGCCACCAGTGTCCTAGGGGGCCCAGCCGGGGAGCTGTTTTTT.

V and J are TRBV4-1 and TRBJ1-2; TRBD1 might be the D (5 bases). The CDR3 extends over 17 amino acids. Germline V lookup: CDR1 MGHRA, CDR2 YSYEKL. Trimming stripped 2 bases from V and 0 bases from J, with 16 bases between. Here the CDR3 reads CASSQREQAGANYGYTF. CDR3 DNA: TGCGCCAGCAGCCAAAGGGAACAGGCTGGGGCTAACTATGGCTACACCTTC.

The chain joins TRBV18 to TRBJ1-1; the D gene is possibly TRBD1 (5 bases). CDR3 length: 15 amino acids. The V end lost 3 bases, the J end lost 0 bases, and 11 bases lay between the germline ends. Germline V CDR1 and CDR2: KGHSH, LQKENI. Here the CDR3 reads CASSPPGRLNTEAFF. The CDR3 coding sequence is TGTGCCAGCTCACCGCCGGGACGGTTGAACACTGAAGCTTTCTTT.

V usage is TRBV19 and J usage is TRBJ1-5; 8 positions match TRBD1. From germline, CDR1 is LNHDA and CDR2 SQIVND (reference sequence). The CDR3 totals 14 residues. V trimming: 9 bases; J trimming: 5 bases; junction bases outside the gene matches: 9. CDR3 protein: CASTPGTGYQPQHF. The CDR3 bases are TGTGCCAGCACCCCCGGGACAGGCTATCAGCCCCAGCATTTT.

In this sample, this clone turned up once. V and J are TRBV11-3 and TRBJ2-5; tentative D call: TRBD2 (6 bases). CDR1 and CDR2 (germline): SGHNT, YENEEA. This CDR3 contains 13 residues. V lost 5 bases and J lost 4, with 11 bases in between. The CDR3 loop is CASSGARGETQYF. CDR3 sequence (DNA): TGTGCCAGCAGCGGGGCGCGGGGAGAGACCCAGTACTTC.

The V call is TRBV10-3, the J call TRBJ1-2; TRBD1 aligns across 11 bases. The CDR3 length is 14 residues. CDR1 ENHRY and CDR2 SYGVKD come from the germline V gene. Trimming at V came to 4 bases and at J to 8 bases, leaving 6 bases not matched to a gene. In DNA, the CDR3 is TGTGCCATCAGTGTCGGGACAGGGGGAAGCGGCTACACCTTC. It yields the protein CAISVGTGGSGYTF.

The J gene is TRBJ2-2, the V gene TRBV2, with TRBD1 as a possible D gene (6 bases). Trimming took off 6 bases at V and 5 bases at J, with 13 bases between the two ends. Germline V gene lookup returns CDR1 SNHLY and CDR2 FYNNEI. CDR3 size: 14 residues. The CDR3 spells CASSPGHRTGELFF. In DNA, the CDR3 is TGTGCCAGCAGCCCGGGACACAGAACCGGGGAGCTGTTTTTT.

V and J are TRBV30 and TRBJ1-1, with TRBD1 as a possible D gene (6 bases). CDR1 GTSNPN and CDR2 SVGIG come from the germline V gene (reference sequence). Deletions cut 2 bases from V and 1 base from J, with 8 bases between. The CDR3 has 13 amino acids. CDR3 DNA: TGTGCCTGGAGTATAGGGGGGAACACTGAAGCTTTCTTT. Its protein product is CAWSIGGNTEAFF.

Here the CDR3 DNA reads TGTGCCAGTCTCTCCGGGAACGAGGCCAACGTCCTGACTTTC. Protein product: CASLSGNEANVLTF. J is TRBJ2-6 and V is TRBV2; tentative D call: TRBD2 (5 bases). In germline, CDR1 is SNHLY, CDR2 FYNNEI. V gave up 9 bases and J gave up 6 bases, with 15 bases separating them. This CDR3 contains 14 residues. The whole variable domain, remainder taken from reference TRBV2 and TRBJ2-6, is EPEVTQTPSHQVTQMGQEVILRCVPISNHLYFYWYRQILGQKVEFLVSFYNNEISEKSEIFDDQFSVERPDGSNFTLKIRSTKLEDSAMYFCASLSGNEANVLTFGAGSRLTVL.

This chain connects TRBV25-1 to TRBJ1-5; D is uncertain. The CDR3 contains 12 residues. Looked up from germline, CDR1 is MGHDK and CDR2 is SYGVNS. Trimming shortened V by 5 bases and J by 2 bases, and 4 bases separated the two germline ends. CDR3 residues: CASSKGNQPQHF. CDR3 in DNA: TGTGCCAGCAGTAAAGGCAATCAGCCCCAGCATTTT.